The 2 T cell receptor beta chains reported below all come from one sample, sequenced in a study of T cell responses to AZD1222 COVID-19 vaccine. Method: immunoSEQ multiplex PCR; TCRdb's copy keeps in-frame clones and lacks some. The sample records some 25,000 clones, roughly nine tenths being singletons. Sequencing used peripheral blood, obtained 28 days after the second AZD1222 dose. These receptor sequences come from an adult who received the AZD1222 COVID-19 vaccine.

The sample holds one count of this clone. V and J are TRBV7-9 and TRBJ1-1; 7 nucleotides agree with TRBD1. The CDR3 extends over 15 amino acids. Unmatched junction bases numbered 7, after V lost 6 bases and J lost 0 bases. The germline CDR1 and CDR2 sequences are SEHNR and FQNEAQ (reference sequence). CDR3 residues: CASRPGQMLNTEAFF. As DNA, the CDR3 is TGTGCCAGCAGACCGGGACAGATGTTGAACACTGAAGCTTTCTTT.

The chain links TRBV2 to TRBJ1-4, with D perhaps matching TRBD1 (5 bases). This CDR3 spans 13 amino acids. The germline gives CDR1 SNHLY, CDR2 FYNNEI. V was trimmed by 11 bases and J by 2 bases, leaving 12 bases between them. The CDR3 bases are TGTGCCGGTAGGACACCCACTAATGAAAAACTGTTTTTT. This codes for CAGRTPTNEKLFF.